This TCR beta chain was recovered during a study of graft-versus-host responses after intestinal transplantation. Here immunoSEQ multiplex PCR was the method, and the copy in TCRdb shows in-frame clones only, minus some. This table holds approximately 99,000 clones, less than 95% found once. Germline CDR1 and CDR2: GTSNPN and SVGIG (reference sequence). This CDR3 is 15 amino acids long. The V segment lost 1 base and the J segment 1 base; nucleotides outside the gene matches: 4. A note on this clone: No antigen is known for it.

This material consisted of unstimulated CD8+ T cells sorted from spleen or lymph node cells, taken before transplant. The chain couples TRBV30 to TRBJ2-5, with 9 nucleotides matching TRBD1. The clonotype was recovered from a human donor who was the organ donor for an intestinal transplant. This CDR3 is CAWSGGQGLQETQYF. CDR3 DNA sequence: TGTGCCTGGAGTGGGGGACAGGGACTCCAAGAGACCCAGTACTTC.